Below, 3 T cell receptor beta chains from the same sample are listed, as sequenced in a study of neurological immune-mediated disorders. TCRdb redid the calling of the 5' RACE reads with MiXCR, one entry per CDR3 protein. The data contain around 69,000 distinct CDR3 sequences, 4.5% of them singletons. The sequenced sample consisted of PBMCs. These receptors were obtained from a young man with multiple sclerosis.

This clonotype was observed many times. The CDR3 bases are TGCAGTGCTAGAGATCCCTTGGACGCGGGCGGAATTGAAGCTTTCTTT. It yields the protein CSARDPLDAGGIEAFF. The J gene is TRBJ1-1, the V gene TRBV20-1, with D unclear. V was trimmed by 0 bases and J by 7 bases, leaving 21 bases between them. The CDR3 contains 16 residues. The germline V gene has CDR1 DFQATT and CDR2 SNEGSKA (reference sequence).

This clonotype was observed a few times. This rearrangement joins TRBV3-1 to TRBJ2-3; D ambiguous. The ends were cut back, 4 bases at V and 4 bases at J, with 9 bases in the middle. In germline, CDR1 is LGHDT, CDR2 YNNKEL (reference sequence). This CDR3 spans 13 amino acids. The CDR3: CASSPFPADTQYF. In nucleotides, the CDR3 is TGTGCCAGCAGCCCCTTCCCGGCAGATACGCAGTATTTT.

This clonotype was seen at least ten times. V is TRBV5-1 and J is TRBJ2-1; D gene uncertain. V shed 0 bases and J shed 9 bases, with 10 bases lying between them. Per the germline V gene, CDR1 is SGHRS and CDR2 is YFSETQ. The CDR3 runs 13 residues. The CDR3 nucleotides read TGCGCCAGCAGCTTGGTAACAGTCGGTGAGCAGTTCTTC. Translating gives CASSLVTVGEQFF.